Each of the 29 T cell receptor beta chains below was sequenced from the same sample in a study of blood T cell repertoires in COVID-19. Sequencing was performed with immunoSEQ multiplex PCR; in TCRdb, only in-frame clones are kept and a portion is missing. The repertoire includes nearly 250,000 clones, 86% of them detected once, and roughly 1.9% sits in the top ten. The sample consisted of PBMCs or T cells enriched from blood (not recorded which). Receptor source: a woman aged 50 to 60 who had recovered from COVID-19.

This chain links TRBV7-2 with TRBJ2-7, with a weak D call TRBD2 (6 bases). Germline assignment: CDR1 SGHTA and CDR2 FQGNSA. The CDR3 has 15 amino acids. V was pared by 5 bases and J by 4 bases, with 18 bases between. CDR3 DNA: TGTGCCAGCAGCCCACTCTTGGGACTGAAGTACGAGCAGTACTTC. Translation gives CASSPLLGLKYEQYF.

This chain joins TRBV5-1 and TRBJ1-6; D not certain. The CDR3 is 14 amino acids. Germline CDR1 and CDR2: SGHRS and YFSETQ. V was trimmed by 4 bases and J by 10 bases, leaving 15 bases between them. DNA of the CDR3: TGCGCCAGCAGCCATGAGGACGGACTATCACCCCTCCACTTT. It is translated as CASSHEDGLSPLHF.

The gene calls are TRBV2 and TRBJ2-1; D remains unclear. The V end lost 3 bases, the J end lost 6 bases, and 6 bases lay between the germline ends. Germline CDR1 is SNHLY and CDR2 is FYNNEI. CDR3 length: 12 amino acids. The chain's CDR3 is CASSDRINEQFF. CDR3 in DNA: TGTGCCAGCAGTGACAGGATCAATGAGCAGTTCTTC.

Here the CDR3 DNA reads TGTGCCAGCAGCGTAGTTCCCGGAGTTGAAGATACGCAGTATTTT. It yields the protein CASSVVPGVEDTQYF. The chain couples TRBV9 to TRBJ2-3, with D hard to call. V lost 0 bases and J lost 5, with 13 bases in between. CDR3 length: 15 amino acids. CDR1 and CDR2 (germline): SGDLS, YYNGEE.

The CDR3 sequence is CASSPGGGGTEAFF. CDR3 coding DNA: TGTGCCAGCTCACCCGGGGGGGGAGGTACTGAAGCTTTCTTT. V gene TRBV18 combines with J gene TRBJ1-1, with D tentatively TRBD1 (5 bases). The CDR3 consists of 14 residues. Trimming stripped 3 bases from V and 5 bases from J, with 13 bases between. Germline V lookup: CDR1 KGHSH, CDR2 LQKENI.

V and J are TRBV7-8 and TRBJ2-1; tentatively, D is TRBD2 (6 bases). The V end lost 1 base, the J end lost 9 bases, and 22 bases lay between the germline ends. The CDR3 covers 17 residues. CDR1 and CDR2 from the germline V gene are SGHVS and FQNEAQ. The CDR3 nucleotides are TGTGCCAGCAGCTTAGGGGAGGTTCGCCGGAGAAGAGGTGAGCAGTTCTTC. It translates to CASSLGEVRRRRGEQFF.

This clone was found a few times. Written as DNA, the CDR3 is TGTGCCACCAGCATCGAGGGTCTCCAACGTAAGGGCGACTATGGCTACACCTTC. It is translated as CATSIEGLQRKGDYGYTF. The J gene is TRBJ1-2, the V gene TRBV15; D unclear. Trimming took 4 bases from V and 3 from J, leaving 24 bases between them. Germline CDR1 is LNHNV and CDR2 is YYDKDF (reference sequence). The CDR3 has 18 amino acids.

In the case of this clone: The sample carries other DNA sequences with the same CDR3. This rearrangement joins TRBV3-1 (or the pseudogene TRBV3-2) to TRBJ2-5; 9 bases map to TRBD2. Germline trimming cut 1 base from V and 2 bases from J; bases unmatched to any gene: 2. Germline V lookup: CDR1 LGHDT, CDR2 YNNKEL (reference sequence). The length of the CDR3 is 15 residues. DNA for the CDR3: TGTGCCAGCAGCCAAGGACTAGCGGTGCAAGAGACCCAGTACTTC. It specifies CASSQGLAVQETQYF.

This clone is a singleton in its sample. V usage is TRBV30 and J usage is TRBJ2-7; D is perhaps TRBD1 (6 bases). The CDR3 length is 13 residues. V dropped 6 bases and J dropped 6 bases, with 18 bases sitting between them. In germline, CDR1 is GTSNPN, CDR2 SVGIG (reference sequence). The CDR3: CACLTGTGLEQYF. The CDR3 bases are TGTGCCTGCCTTACAGGGACGGGCCTCGAGCAGTACTTC.

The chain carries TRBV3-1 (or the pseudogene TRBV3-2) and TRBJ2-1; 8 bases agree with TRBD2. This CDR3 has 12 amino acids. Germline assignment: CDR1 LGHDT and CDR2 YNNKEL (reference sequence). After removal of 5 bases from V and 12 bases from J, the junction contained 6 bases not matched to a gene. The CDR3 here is CASSTGGATQFF. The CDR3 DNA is TGTGCCAGCAGCACCGGGGGGGCCACGCAGTTCTTC.

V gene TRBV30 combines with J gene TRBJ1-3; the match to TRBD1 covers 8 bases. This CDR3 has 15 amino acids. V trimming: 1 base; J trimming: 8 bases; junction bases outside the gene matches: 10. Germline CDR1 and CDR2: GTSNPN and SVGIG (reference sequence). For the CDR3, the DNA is TGTGCCTGGAGTGGGCAGGGGGACAGGAGTGACACCATATATTTT. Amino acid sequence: CAWSGQGDRSDTIYF.

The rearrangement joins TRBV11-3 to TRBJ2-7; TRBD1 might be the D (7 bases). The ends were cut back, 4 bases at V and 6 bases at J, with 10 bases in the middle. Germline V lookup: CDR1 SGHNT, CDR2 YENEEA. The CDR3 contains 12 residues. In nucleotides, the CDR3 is TGTGCCAGCAGCTCGCAGGGGGGCGAGCAGTACTTC. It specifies CASSSQGGEQYF. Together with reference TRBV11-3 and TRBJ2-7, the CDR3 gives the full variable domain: EAGVVQSPRYKIIEKKQPVAFWCNPISGHNTLYWYLQNLGQGPELLIRYENEEAVDDSQLPKDRFSAERLKGVDSTLKIQPAELGDSAVYLCASSSQGGEQYFGPGTRLTVT.

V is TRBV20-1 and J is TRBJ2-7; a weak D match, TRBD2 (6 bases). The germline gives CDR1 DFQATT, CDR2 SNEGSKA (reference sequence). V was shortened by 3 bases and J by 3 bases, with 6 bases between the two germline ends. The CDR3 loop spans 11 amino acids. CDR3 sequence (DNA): TGCAGTGCTAGGGACTACTACGAGCAGTACTTC. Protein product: CSARDYYEQYF.

In DNA, the CDR3 is TGTGCCAGCAAGCTGGGGGTAAGGGGGAACGACTATGGCTACACCTTC. It yields the protein CASKLGVRGNDYGYTF. V gene TRBV27 combines with J gene TRBJ1-2; TRBD1 is a possible D gene (6 bases). CDR3 length equals 16 residues. V lost 7 bases, J lost 3 bases, and 21 bases lay in between. From germline, CDR1 is MNHEY and CDR2 SMNVEV (reference sequence).

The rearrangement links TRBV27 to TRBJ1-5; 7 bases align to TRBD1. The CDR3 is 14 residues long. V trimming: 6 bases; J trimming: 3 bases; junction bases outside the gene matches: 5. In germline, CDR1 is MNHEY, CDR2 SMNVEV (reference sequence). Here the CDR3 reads CASSHTGANQPQHF. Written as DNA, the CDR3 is TGTGCCAGCAGCCATACAGGGGCCAATCAGCCCCAGCATTTT.

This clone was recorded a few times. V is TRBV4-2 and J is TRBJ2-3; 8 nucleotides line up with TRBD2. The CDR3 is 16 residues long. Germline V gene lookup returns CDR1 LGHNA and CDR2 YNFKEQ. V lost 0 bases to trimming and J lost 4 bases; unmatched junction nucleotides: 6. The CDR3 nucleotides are TGTGCCAGCAGCCAAGACCCTTCAGCGGGAGCAGATACGCAGTATTTT. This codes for CASSQDPSAGADTQYF.

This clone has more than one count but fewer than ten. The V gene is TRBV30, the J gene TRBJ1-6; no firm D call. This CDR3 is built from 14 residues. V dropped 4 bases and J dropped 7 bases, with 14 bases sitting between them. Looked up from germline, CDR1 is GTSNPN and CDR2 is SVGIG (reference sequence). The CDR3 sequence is CAWTTGTGNSPLHF. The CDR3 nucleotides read TGTGCCTGGACCACCGGTACGGGGAATTCACCCCTCCACTTT.

CDR3 protein: CASSQVGLAGNTGELFF. The DNA of the CDR3 is TGCGCCAGCAGCCAAGTTGGCCTAGCGGGAAACACCGGGGAGCTGTTTTTT. This sequence joins TRBV4-1 and TRBJ2-2, with TRBD2 identical over 9 bases. The germline CDR1 and CDR2 sequences are MGHRA and YSYEKL. The CDR3 totals 17 residues. J lost 2 bases, V lost 1 base, and 5 bases had no gene match.

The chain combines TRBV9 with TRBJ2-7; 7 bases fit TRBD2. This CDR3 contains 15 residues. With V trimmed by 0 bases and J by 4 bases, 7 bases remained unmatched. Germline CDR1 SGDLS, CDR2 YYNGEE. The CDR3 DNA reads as TGTGCCAGCAGCGTAGACTTTGGGGAGGGGTACGAGCAGTACTTC. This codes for CASSVDFGEGYEQYF.

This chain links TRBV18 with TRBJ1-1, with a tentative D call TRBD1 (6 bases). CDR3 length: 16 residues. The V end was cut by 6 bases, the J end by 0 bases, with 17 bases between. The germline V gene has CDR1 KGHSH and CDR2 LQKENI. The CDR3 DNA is TGTGCCAGCTCGCCAAAACAGGGACGCATGAACACTGAAGCTTTCTTT. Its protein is CASSPKQGRMNTEAFF.

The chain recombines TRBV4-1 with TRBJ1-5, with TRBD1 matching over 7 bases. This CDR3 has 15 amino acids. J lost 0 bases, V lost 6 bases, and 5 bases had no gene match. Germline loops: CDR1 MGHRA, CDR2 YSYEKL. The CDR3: CASRQGQFSNQPQHF. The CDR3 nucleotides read TGCGCCAGCAGACAGGGGCAGTTTAGCAATCAGCCCCAGCATTTT.

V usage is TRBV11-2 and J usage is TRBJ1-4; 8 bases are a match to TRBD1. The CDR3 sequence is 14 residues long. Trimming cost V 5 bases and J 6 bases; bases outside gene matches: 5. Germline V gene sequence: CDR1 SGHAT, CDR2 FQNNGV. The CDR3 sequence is CASSMRQGYEKLFF. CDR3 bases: TGTGCCAGCAGCATGAGACAGGGGTATGAAAAACTGTTTTTT.

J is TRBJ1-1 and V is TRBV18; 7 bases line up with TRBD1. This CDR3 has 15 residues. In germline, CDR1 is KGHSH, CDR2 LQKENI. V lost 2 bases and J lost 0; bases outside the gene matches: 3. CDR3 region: CASSPRTGMNTEAFF. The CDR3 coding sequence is TGTGCCAGCTCACCAAGGACAGGAATGAACACTGAAGCTTTCTTT.

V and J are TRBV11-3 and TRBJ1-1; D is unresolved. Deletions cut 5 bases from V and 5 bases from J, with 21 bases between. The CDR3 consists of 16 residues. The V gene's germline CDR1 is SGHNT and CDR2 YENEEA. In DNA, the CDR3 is TGTGCCAGCAGCCCCAGAGCGGGGAGGGAGGAGACTGAAGCTTTCTTT. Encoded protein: CASSPRAGREETEAFF.

CDR3 nucleotide sequence: TGTGCCAGCAGTTTCCTCGGGACTAGCGCGGGCGAGCAGTTCTTC. It encodes CASSFLGTSAGEQFF. The chain combines TRBV6-5 with TRBJ2-1; 10 positions agree with TRBD2. V dropped 4 bases and J dropped 10; count of bases not matched to a gene: 10. There are 15 residues in the CDR3. The V gene's germline CDR1 is MNHEY and CDR2 SVGAGI.

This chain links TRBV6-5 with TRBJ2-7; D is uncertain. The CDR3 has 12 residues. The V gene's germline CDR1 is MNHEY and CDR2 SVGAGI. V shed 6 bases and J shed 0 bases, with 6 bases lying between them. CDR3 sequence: CASRASSYEQYF. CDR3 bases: TGTGCCAGCAGGGCCAGCTCCTACGAGCAGTACTTC.

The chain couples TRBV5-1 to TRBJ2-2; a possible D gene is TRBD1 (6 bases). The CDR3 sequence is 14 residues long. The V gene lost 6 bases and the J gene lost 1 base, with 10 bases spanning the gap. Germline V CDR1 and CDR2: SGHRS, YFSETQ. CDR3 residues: CASTVGQNTGELFF. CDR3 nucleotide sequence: TGCGCCAGCACCGTGGGACAGAACACCGGGGAGCTGTTTTTT.

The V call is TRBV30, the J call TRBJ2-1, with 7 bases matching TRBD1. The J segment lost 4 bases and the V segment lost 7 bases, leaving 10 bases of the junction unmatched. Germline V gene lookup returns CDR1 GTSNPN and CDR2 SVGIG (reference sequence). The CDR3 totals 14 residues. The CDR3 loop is CAYKLDRAYNEQFF. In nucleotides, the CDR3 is TGTGCCTACAAGCTCGACAGGGCTTACAATGAGCAGTTCTTC.

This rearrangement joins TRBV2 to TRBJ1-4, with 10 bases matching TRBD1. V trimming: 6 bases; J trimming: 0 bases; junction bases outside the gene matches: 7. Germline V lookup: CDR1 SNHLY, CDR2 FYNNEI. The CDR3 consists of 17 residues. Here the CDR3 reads CASRVGTGVSTNEKLFF. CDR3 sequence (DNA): TGTGCCAGCAGGGTAGGGACAGGGGTTTCAACTAATGAAAAACTGTTTTTT.